Listed below are T cell receptor beta chains from one sample, sequenced in a study of blood T cell repertoires in COVID-19. TCRdb's copy holds only in-frame clones and misses some; the assay was immunoSEQ multiplex PCR. In the table there are about 120,000 clones, 79% of which are singletons. The sample comprised peripheral blood. These receptors were obtained from a woman older than 75 with acute or convalescent COVID-19. Both conserved end residues are part of each CDR3. A D gene is named only where the DNA matches it firmly. Size is stated for part of the rows, as once, few or many counts, or as a class when the clone is expanded.

V: TRBV9
size: once
D: TRBD1
J: TRBJ1-2
CDR3: CASSPHGGQGDGYTF
DNA: TGTGCCAGCAGCCCCCACGGGGGACAGGGTGACGGCTACACCTTC

V: TRBV5-1
size: few
D: TRBD1
J: TRBJ2-2
CDR3: CASSRGTGDDTGELFF
DNA: TGCGCCAGCAGCCGGGGGACAGGGGACGACACCGGGGAGCTGTTTTTT

V: TRBV19
size: once
D: .
J: TRBJ1-4
CDR3: CASSIMEKLFF
DNA: TGTGCCAGTAGTATCATGGAAAAACTGTTTTTT

V: TRBV7-3
size: .
D: .
J: TRBJ2-1
CDR3: CASSLTSVAYNEQFF
DNA: TGTGCCAGCAGCTTAACATCAGTCGCCTACAATGAGCAGTTCTTC

V: TRBV5-8
size: .
D: TRBD1
J: TRBJ2-2
CDR3: CASSPRPGQVTGELFF
DNA: TGTGCCAGCAGCCCACGGCCGGGACAGGTGACCGGGGAGCTGTTTTTT

V: TRBV2
size: .
D: .
J: TRBJ1-5
CDR3: CASSEARGFASNQPQHF
DNA: TGTGCCAGCAGTGAGGCCAGGGGTTTCGCCAGCAATCAGCCCCAGCATTTT

V: TRBV3-1/TRBV3-2
size: .
D: TRBD1
J: TRBJ1-1
CDR3: CASSQRDSKAFF
DNA: TGTGCCAGCAGCCAACGGGACAGCAAGGCTTTCTTT

V: TRBV27
size: .
D: .
J: TRBJ2-3
CDR3: CASSWFPEDTQYF
DNA: TGTGCCAGCAGCTGGTTTCCCGAGGATACGCAGTATTTT

V: TRBV7-2
size: .
D: TRBD1
J: TRBJ1-2
CDR3: CASSSKTGGGYTF
DNA: TGTGCCAGCAGCTCCAAGACAGGGGGCGGCTACACCTTC

V: TRBV5-1
size: .
D: TRBD1
J: TRBJ1-1
CDR3: CASSTGTGGVNTEAFF
DNA: TGCGCCAGCAGCACCGGGACAGGGGGCGTGAACACTGAAGCTTTCTTT

V: TRBV7-7
size: .
D: TRBD2
J: TRBJ2-3
CDR3: CASSPLGTSASTDTQYF
DNA: TGTGCTAGCAGTCCTCTAGGGACTAGCGCTAGCACAGATACGCAGTATTTT

V: TRBV14
size: .
D: TRBD2
J: TRBJ2-1
CDR3: CASSQEPLGYAGLAGAVVQFF
DNA: TGTGCCAGCAGCCAAGAGCCCCTGGGGTATGCGGGACTAGCGGGAGCGGTCGTGCAGTTCTTC

V: TRBV6-2/TRBV6-3
size: .
D: TRBD2
J: TRBJ2-1
CDR3: CASSSRPSGRSNNEQFF
DNA: TGTGCCAGCAGTTCCCGCCCTAGCGGGAGGTCGAACAATGAGCAGTTCTTC

V: TRBV7-2
size: .
D: .
J: TRBJ1-1
CDR3: CASSPSAGASATEAFF
DNA: TGTGCCAGCAGCCCCTCGGCAGGCGCCTCGGCCACTGAAGCTTTCTTT

V: TRBV6-2/TRBV6-3
size: .
D: TRBD2
J: TRBJ2-3
CDR3: CASSYVGGGSVDTQYF
DNA: TGTGCCAGCAGTTATGTCGGGGGGGGTTCGGTTGATACGCAGTATTTT

V: TRBV13
size: .
D: TRBD1
J: TRBJ2-7
CDR3: CASSLVGTAYEQYF
DNA: TGTGCCAGCAGCTTAGTGGGGACAGCCTACGAGCAGTACTTC

V: TRBV7-9
size: .
D: .
J: TRBJ1-2
CDR3: CASSLGLSGVYGYTF
DNA: TGTGCCAGCAGCTTAGGTCTTTCGGGGGTCTATGGCTACACCTTC

V: TRBV19
size: .
D: .
J: TRBJ2-2
CDR3: CASSRDGTAHTGELFF
DNA: TGTGCCAGTAGTAGGGATGGGACTGCCCACACCGGGGAGCTGTTTTTT

V: TRBV13
size: .
D: .
J: TRBJ2-7
CDR3: CASSLRGGEQYF
DNA: TGTGCCAGCAGCTTAAGAGGCGGCGAGCAGTACTTC

V: TRBV7-7
size: .
D: TRBD1
J: TRBJ1-3
CDR3: CASSLDRHSGNTIYF
DNA: TGTGCCAGCAGCTTGGACAGGCACTCTGGAAACACCATATATTTT

V: TRBV7-2
size: .
D: .
J: TRBJ1-2
CDR3: CASSSETGGRNYGYTF
DNA: TGTGCCAGCAGCTCCGAGACGGGGGGGAGGAACTATGGCTACACCTTC

V: TRBV3-1/TRBV3-2
size: few
D: .
J: TRBJ1-2
CDR3: CASSQDLSDYGYTF
DNA: TGTGCCAGCAGCCAAGATCTGAGCGACTATGGCTACACCTTC

V: TRBV28
size: .
D: TRBD1
J: TRBJ1-1
CDR3: CASRVQGATEAFF
DNA: TGTGCCAGCAGAGTACAGGGGGCCACTGAAGCTTTCTTT

V: TRBV3-1/TRBV3-2
size: .
D: TRBD1
J: TRBJ2-1
CDR3: CASSQLGQGAYEQFF
DNA: TGTGCCAGCAGCCAACTGGGACAGGGGGCTTATGAGCAGTTCTTC

V: TRBV2
size: .
D: TRBD1
J: TRBJ1-2
CDR3: CASGREGARGYTF
DNA: TGTGCCAGCGGCCGCGAGGGGGCGCGTGGCTACACCTTC

V: TRBV6-2/TRBV6-3
size: .
D: .
J: TRBJ1-6
CDR3: CASSFASGRNSPLHF
DNA: TGTGCCAGCAGCTTCGCATCGGGGAGGAATTCACCCCTCCACTTT

V: TRBV3-1/TRBV3-2
size: .
D: TRBD1
J: TRBJ1-2
CDR3: CASSHLDRGAGYTF
DNA: TGTGCCAGCAGCCACCTCGACAGGGGTGCTGGCTACACCTTC

V: TRBV18
size: .
D: TRBD1
J: TRBJ2-7
CDR3: CASSPNDRGNEQYF
DNA: TGTGCCAGCTCACCAAACGACAGGGGTAACGAGCAGTACTTC

V: TRBV7-3
size: .
D: TRBD2
J: TRBJ2-5
CDR3: CASSFQGGQETQYF
DNA: TGTGCCAGCAGCTTTCAGGGAGGGCAAGAGACCCAGTACTTC

V: TRBV7-2
size: .
D: TRBD2
J: TRBJ2-3
CDR3: CASSLGLAGDTQYF
DNA: TGTGCCAGCAGCTTGGGACTAGCAGGAGATACGCAGTATTTT

V: TRBV30
size: .
D: .
J: TRBJ1-5
CDR3: CAWSMGLDQPQHF
DNA: TGTGCCTGGAGTATGGGCTTAGATCAGCCCCAGCATTTT

V: TRBV19
size: few
D: .
J: TRBJ2-2
CDR3: CASTFWGDSGELFF
DNA: TGTGCCAGTACCTTTTGGGGAGACTCCGGGGAGCTGTTTTTT

V: TRBV7-2
size: .
D: TRBD2
J: TRBJ2-1
CDR3: CASSLRLAGRNEQFF
DNA: TGTGCCAGCAGCTTAAGACTAGCGGGAAGGAATGAGCAGTTCTTC

V: TRBV7-9
size: .
D: .
J: TRBJ2-3
CDR3: CASSLAGGGQADTQYF
DNA: TGTGCCAGCAGCTTAGCAGGGGGGGGCCAAGCAGATACGCAGTATTTT

V: TRBV5-5
size: few
D: TRBD1
J: TRBJ1-6
CDR3: CASSDLTGSSYNSPLHF
DNA: TGTGCCAGCAGCGACCTGACAGGGAGCTCCTATAATTCACCCCTCCACTTT

V: TRBV5-1
size: .
D: TRBD1
J: TRBJ2-5
CDR3: CASSLGDAYRGAETQYF
DNA: TGCGCCAGCAGCTTGGGCGATGCGTACAGGGGGGCAGAGACCCAGTACTTC

V: TRBV5-6
size: .
D: TRBD1
J: TRBJ1-4
CDR3: CASSLMGTGINEKLFF
DNA: TGTGCCAGCAGCTTAATGGGGACAGGGATTAATGAAAAACTGTTTTTT

V: TRBV24-1
size: few
D: TRBD2
J: TRBJ2-5
CDR3: CATSAAGGETQYF
DNA: TGTGCCACCAGTGCAGCGGGAGGGGAGACCCAGTACTTC

V: TRBV7-8
size: .
D: TRBD2
J: TRBJ2-1
CDR3: CASSTGLAGGGEQFF
DNA: TGTGCCAGCAGCACTGGACTAGCGGGGGGCGGGGAGCAGTTCTTC

V: TRBV2
size: .
D: .
J: TRBJ2-1
CDR3: CASSDGAYNEQFF
DNA: TGTGCCAGCAGTGACGGGGCCTACAATGAGCAGTTCTTC

V: TRBV5-4
size: .
D: TRBD1
J: TRBJ1-4
CDR3: CASSSQLGTGNEKLFF
DNA: TGTGCCAGCAGCTCCCAGCTCGGGACAGGGAATGAAAAACTGTTTTTT

V: TRBV3-1/TRBV3-2
size: .
D: TRBD2
J: TRBJ2-7
CDR3: CASNSAGGPGEQYF
DNA: TGTGCCAGCAACTCAGCGGGGGGGCCGGGCGAGCAGTACTTC

V: TRBV5-5
size: .
D: .
J: TRBJ1-4
CDR3: CASSTDRATNEKLFF
DNA: TGTGCCAGCAGCACTGACAGAGCAACTAATGAAAAACTGTTTTTT

V: TRBV24-1
size: .
D: .
J: TRBJ1-2
CDR3: CATSDSRSLYGYTF
DNA: TGTGCCACCAGTGACTCTAGATCACTCTATGGCTACACCTTC

V: TRBV29-1
size: .
D: TRBD1
J: TRBJ2-1
CDR3: CSVEGTGDNEQFF
DNA: TGCAGCGTTGAAGGGACAGGGGACAATGAGCAGTTCTTC

V: TRBV21-1
size: .
D: .
J: TRBJ2-1
CDR3: CASSRTPGRGRSYNEQFF
DNA: TGTGCCAGCAGCAGAACCCCGGGCAGGGGCAGGTCCTACAATGAGCAGTTCTTC

V: TRBV28
size: .
D: .
J: TRBJ2-5
CDR3: CASSLPTGWETQYF
DNA: TGTGCCAGCAGTTTACCTACAGGGTGGGAGACCCAGTACTTC

V: TRBV10-3
size: .
D: .
J: TRBJ2-7
CDR3: CAISASSYEQYF
DNA: TGTGCCATCAGTGCCTCTTCCTACGAGCAGTACTTC